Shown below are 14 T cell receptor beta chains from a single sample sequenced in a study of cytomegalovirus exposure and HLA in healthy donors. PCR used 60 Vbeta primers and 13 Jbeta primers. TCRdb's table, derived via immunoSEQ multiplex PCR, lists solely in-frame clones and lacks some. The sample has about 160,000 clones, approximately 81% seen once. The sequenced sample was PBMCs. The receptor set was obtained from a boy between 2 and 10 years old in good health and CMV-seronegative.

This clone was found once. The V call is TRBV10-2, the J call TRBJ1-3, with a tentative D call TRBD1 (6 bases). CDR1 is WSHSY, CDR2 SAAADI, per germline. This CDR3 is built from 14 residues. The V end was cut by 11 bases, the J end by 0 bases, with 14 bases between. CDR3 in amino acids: CASQGISSGNTIYF. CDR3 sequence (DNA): TGCGCCTCCCAGGGGATTAGCTCTGGAAACACCATATATTTT.

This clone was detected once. Here the CDR3 reads CASSLDSRSSYNEQFF. The CDR3 DNA follows: TGTGCCAGCAGCTTAGACTCTAGGAGCTCCTACAATGAGCAGTTCTTC. This sequence joins TRBV11-2 and TRBJ2-1; no clear D. The germline gives CDR1 SGHAT, CDR2 FQNNGV. V was trimmed by 0 bases and J by 0 bases, leaving 9 bases between them. CDR3 length equals 16 residues.

CDR3 nucleotide sequence: TGTGCCATCAGCACACCCGGTACGGGTGGCGCCATATATTTT. As protein: CAISTPGTGGAIYF. The chain combines TRBV10-3 with TRBJ1-3; D remains unclear. Germline V gives CDR1 ENHRY, CDR2 SYGVKD. The CDR3 sequence is 14 residues long. Trimming shortened V by 6 bases and J by 11 bases, and 20 bases separated the two germline ends.

CDR3 nucleotides: TGTGCCAGCGTGTCCATTTGGGCGAAGAACACTGAAGCTTTCTTT. This translates into CASVSIWAKNTEAFF. This chain uses TRBV27 with TRBJ1-1, with no clear D. Germline values: CDR1 MNHEY, CDR2 SMNVEV (reference sequence). Trimming left V 8 bases short and J 1 base short, with 17 bases between. CDR3 length equals 15 residues.

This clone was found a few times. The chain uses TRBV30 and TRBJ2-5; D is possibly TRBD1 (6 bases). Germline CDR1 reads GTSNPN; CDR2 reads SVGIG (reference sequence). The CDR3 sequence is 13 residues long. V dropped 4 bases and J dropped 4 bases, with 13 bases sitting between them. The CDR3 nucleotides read TGTGCCTGGAAGTCCCAGGGGCTAGAGACCCAGTACTTC. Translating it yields CAWKSQGLETQYF.

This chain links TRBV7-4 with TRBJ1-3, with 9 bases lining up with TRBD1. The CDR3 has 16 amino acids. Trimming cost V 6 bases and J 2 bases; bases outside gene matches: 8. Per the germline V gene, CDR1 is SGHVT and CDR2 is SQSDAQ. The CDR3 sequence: CASSFNRDRAGNTIYF. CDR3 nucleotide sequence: TGTGCCAGCAGTTTTAACCGGGACAGGGCTGGAAACACCATATATTTT.

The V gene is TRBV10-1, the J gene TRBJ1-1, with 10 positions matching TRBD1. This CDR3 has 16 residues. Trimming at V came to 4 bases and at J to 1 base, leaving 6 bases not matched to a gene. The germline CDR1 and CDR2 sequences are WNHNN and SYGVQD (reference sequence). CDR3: CASSGDRGQTNTEAFF. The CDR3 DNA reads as TGCGCCAGCAGTGGGGACAGGGGTCAAACGAACACTGAAGCTTTCTTT.

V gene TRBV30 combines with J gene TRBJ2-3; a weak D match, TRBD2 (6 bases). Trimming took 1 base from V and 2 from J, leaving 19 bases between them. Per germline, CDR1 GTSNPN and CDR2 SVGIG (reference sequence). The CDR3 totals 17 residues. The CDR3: CAWSAWGGGSVTDTQYF. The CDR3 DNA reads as TGTGCCTGGAGTGCATGGGGTGGGGGGAGTGTCACAGATACGCAGTATTTT.

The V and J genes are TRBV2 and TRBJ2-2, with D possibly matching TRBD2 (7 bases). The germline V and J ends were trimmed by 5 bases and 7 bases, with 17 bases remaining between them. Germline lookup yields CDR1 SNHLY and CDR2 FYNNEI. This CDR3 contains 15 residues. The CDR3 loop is CASSPPGGSHGELFF. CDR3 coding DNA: TGTGCCAGCAGTCCCCCGGGGGGCTCTCACGGGGAGCTGTTTTTT.

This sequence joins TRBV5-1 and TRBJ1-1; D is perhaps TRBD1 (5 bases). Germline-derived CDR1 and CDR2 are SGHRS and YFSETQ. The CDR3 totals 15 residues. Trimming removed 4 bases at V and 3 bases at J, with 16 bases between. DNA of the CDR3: TGCGCCAGCAGCGACTGGGACTCGCCGGACACTGAAGCTTTCTTT. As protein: CASSDWDSPDTEAFF. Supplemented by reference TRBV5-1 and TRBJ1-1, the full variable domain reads KAGVTQTPRYLIKTRGQQVTLSCSPISGHRSVSWYQQTPGQGLQFLFEYFSETQRNKGNFPGRFSGRQFSNSRSEMNVSTLELGDSALYLCASSDWDSPDTEAFFGQGTRLTVV.

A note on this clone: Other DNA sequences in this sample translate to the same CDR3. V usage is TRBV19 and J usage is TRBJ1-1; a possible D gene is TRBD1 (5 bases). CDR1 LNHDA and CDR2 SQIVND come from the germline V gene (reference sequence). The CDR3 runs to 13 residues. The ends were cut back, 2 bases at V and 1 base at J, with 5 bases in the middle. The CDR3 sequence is CASSIRGNTEAFF. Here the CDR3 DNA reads TGTGCCAGTAGTATAAGGGGGAACACTGAAGCTTTCTTT.

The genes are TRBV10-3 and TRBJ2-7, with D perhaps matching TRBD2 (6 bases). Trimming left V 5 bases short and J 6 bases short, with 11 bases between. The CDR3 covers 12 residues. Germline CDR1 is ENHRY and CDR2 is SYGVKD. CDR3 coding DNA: TGTGCCATCAGTCCGGGAGACTCCGAGCAGTACTTC. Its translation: CAISPGDSEQYF.

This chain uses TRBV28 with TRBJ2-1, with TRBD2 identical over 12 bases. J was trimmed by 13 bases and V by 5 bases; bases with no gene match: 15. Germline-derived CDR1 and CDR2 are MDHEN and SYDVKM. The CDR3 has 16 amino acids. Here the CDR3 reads CASSPRLAGDDRDQFF. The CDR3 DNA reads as TGTGCCAGCAGTCCTAGACTAGCGGGAGACGATCGGGACCAGTTCTTC.

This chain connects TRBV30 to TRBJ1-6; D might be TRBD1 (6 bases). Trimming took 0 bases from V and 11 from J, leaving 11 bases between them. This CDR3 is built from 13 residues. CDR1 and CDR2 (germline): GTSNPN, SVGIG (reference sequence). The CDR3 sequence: CAWSVLGGAPLHF. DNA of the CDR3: TGTGCCTGGAGTGTATTAGGGGGGGCACCCCTCCACTTT.